This record covers a single TCR beta chain. Its antigen has not been determined. The sample holds no much larger clone one base away, and base qualities are not on file. The data stem from a study of T cells after yellow fever vaccination (dated by TCRdb to 2018 to 2020). About the investigation overall: The SMART-Seq v4 Ultra Low Input RNA kit was used to prepare libraries from fractions with low cell numbers. Blood was collected at multiple timepoints before and after primary and secondary immunization, and bulk PBMC replicates and cell subsets were isolated. To follow T-cell clones before and after both primary and booster YFV17D yellow fever vaccination, bulk TCR alpha and beta repertoires underwent longitudinal sequencing. Two healthy male donors made up the cohort, one aged 18 to 30 years and the other aged 30 to 40 years.

The investigation overall reported the following: Computational filtering was needed because FACS-sorted repertoires could contain abundant contaminating clonotypes from the bulk population. Only two donors were included in the study, so the extent to which the findings can be generalized is limited. A small share of clonotypes was detected in both CD4 and CD8 compartments, with the overlap likely arising from convergent recombination. The secondary T-cell response was found to be weaker but faster than the primary response, with a peak reached on day 5 rather than on day 15. Most clones expanded after primary vaccination (96% of CD4 and 70% to 90% of CD8) were re-detected after the booster, suggesting that broad memory maintenance occurred.

According to the germline V gene (reference sequence), CDR1 reads SEHNR and CDR2 reads FQNEAQ. Cut back by 6 bases and 5 bases, the V and J ends lie 15 bases apart. Counted from cysteine to phenylalanine, this CDR3 has 14 amino acids. Of the read, only the CDR3 DNA is kept; its 42 bases are in frame from base 1. The sample's treatment or condition, from its label and the paper: live attenuated yellow fever vaccine strain. At each blood-draw timepoint, two biological replicates of bulk PBMCs were obtained. PBMCs were isolated from peripheral blood using a standard Ficoll-Paque protocol. TriZol was used to extract RNA from bulk PBMCs, CD4 and CD8 fractions, and dextramer-positive and dextramer-negative fractions. TCR cDNA was made using 5'RACE template switching, a step that added a universal primer site and unique molecular identifiers. cDNA synthesis was primed from both the TCR alpha and TCR beta constant segments. Libraries were amplified in two PCR steps, with sample barcodes and sequencing adapters added in the second step. Sequencing of libraries was performed on Illumina HiSeq 2500 (2x100 bp) or NovaSeq (2x150 bp). The paper's data handling went like this. Demultiplexing of reads and collapsing into UMI consensus sequences were performed with MIGEC, and V(D)J alignment was carried out with MiXCR. Clonotypes responding to the vaccine were identified with edgeR on replicate PBMC samples, with the criteria of FDR below 0.01 and a log2 fold change above 5 up to day 15. Each bulk clonotype was labeled CD4 or CD8 based on which sequenced repertoire, CD4 or CD8, contained the clonotype at higher abundance. TCRdb redid the processing of the public reads, applying fastp at Q25 and MiXCR, and retained in-frame beta chains. Each record represents a unique CDR3 protein, reported with the most common genes and DNA among its rows. Clone size and V and J calls follow TCRdb, not the original study. This sample holds hundreds of thousands of distinct CDR3 sequences; approximately 12% were observed only once. The ten top clones hold 11% to 15% of the sample.

The origin of this receptor is a man aged 25 to 40 who received the YFV17D yellow fever vaccine. The input for sequencing was PBMCs, taken on the day of the yellow fever booster vaccination. The chain couples TRBV7-9 to TRBJ2-3; a confident D gene designation cannot be given. The nucleotide sequence is given as TGTGCCAGCAGTCCCCCTATCCATGGAGATACGCAGTATTTT. Its protein reads: CASSPPIHGDTQYF.